Reported below is one T cell receptor (beta chain). The method was immunoSEQ multiplex PCR; TCRdb's version includes in-frame clones alone and lacks a portion of them. The sample comprises about 11,000 clones, 83% of which are singletons, and approximately 28% rests with the top ten. The data are from a study of T cell repertoires in MIS-A myocarditis. The CDR3 has 16 amino acids. The germline gives CDR1 ENHRY, CDR2 SYGVKD. Unmatched junction bases numbered 8, after V lost 1 base and J lost 5 bases. Sequenced input: right ventricle heart tissue obtained at autopsy. The chain uses TRBV10-3 and TRBJ1-5; TRBD1 agrees at 7 bases. The clonotype was recovered from a man aged 18 to 29 with fulminant myocarditis from multisystem inflammatory syndrome in adults (MIS-A) after COVID-19. CDR3 in amino acids: CAISEFEQGTYQPQHF. The CDR3 DNA is TGTGCCATCAGTGAGTTCGAACAGGGGACGTATCAGCCCCAGCATTTT.